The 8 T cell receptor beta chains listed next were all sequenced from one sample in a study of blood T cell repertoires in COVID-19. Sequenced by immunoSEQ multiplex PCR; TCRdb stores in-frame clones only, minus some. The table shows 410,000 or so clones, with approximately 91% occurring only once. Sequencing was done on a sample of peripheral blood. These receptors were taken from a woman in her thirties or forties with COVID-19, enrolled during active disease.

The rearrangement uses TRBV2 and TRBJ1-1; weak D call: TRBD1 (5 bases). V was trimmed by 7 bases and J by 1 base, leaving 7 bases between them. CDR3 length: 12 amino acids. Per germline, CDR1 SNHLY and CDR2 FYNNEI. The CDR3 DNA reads TGTGCCAGCACTAGGGGGAACACTGAAGCTTTCTTT. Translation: CASTRGNTEAFF.

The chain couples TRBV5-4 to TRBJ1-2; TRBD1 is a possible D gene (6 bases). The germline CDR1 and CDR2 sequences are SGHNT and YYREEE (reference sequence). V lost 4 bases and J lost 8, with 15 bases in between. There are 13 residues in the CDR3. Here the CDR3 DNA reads TGTGCCAGCAGCGCAGACAGGCGGGGGGGCTACACCTTC. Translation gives CASSADRRGGYTF.

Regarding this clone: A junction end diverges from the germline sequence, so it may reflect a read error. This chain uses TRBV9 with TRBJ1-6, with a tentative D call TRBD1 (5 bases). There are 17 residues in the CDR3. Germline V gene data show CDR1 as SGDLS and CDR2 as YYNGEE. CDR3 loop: CASSVGPLAGHNPPLHF. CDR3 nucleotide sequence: TGTGCCAGCAGCGTAGGACCCCTGGCAGGGCATAATCCACCCCTCCACTTT.

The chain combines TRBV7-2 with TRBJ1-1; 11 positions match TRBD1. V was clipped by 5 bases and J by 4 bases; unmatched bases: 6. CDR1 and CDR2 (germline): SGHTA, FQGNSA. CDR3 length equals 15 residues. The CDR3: CASSKPGTGGTEAFF. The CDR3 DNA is TGTGCCAGCAGCAAGCCCGGGACAGGGGGCACTGAAGCTTTCTTT.

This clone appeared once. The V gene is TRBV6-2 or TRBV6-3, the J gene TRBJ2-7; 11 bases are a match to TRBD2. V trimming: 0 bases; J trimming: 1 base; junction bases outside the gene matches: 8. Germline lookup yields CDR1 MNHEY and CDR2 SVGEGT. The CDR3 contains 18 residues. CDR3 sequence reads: CASSYSTTLAGGSYEQYF. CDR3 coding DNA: TGTGCCAGCAGTTACTCTACCACGCTAGCGGGGGGTTCCTACGAGCAGTACTTC.

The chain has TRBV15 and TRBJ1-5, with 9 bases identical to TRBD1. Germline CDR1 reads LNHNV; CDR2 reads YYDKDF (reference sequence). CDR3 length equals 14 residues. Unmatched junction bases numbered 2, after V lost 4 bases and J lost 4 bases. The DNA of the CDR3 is TGTGCCACCAGCAAAGGGACAGGGAATCAGCCCCAGCATTTT. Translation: CATSKGTGNQPQHF. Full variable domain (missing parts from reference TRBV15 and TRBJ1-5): DAMVIQNPRYQVTQFGKPVTLSCSQTLNHNVMYWYQQKSSQAPKLLFHYYDKDFNNEADTPDNFQSRRPNTSFCFLDIRSPGLGDTAMYLCATSKGTGNQPQHFGDGTRLSIL.

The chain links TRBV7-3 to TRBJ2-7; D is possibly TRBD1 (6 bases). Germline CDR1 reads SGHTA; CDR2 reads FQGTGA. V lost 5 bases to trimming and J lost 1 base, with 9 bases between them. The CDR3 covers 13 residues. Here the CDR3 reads CASSPRGSYEQYF. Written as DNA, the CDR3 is TGTGCCAGCAGCCCCAGGGGATCCTACGAGCAGTACTTC.

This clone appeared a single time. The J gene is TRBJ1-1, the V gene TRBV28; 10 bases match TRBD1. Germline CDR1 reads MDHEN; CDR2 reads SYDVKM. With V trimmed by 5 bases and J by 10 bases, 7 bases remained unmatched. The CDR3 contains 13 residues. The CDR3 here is CASSRDRGLPAFF. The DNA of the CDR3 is TGTGCCAGCAGTCGCGACAGGGGGCTCCCAGCTTTCTTT.